The count of the clone carrying this TCR beta chain is one. The antigen remains unidentified. Time point meaning: week 35, safety follow-up. The study gave 300 ug of mutant IDH1 20-mer peptide per vaccine dose, with topical imiquimod. The sample comes from a study of a mutant IDH1 vaccine in newly diagnosed glioma. Looking at the study overall: Most patients had received both radiotherapy and temozolomide, the prior options being radiotherapy, temozolomide, or both.

The repertoire was sequenced with immunoSEQ multiplex PCR; TCRdb's copy has only in-frame clones and lacks some. Of around 60,000 clones in the sample, roughly 76% are singletons; the top ten hold roughly 5%. Study observations and caveats: Researchers report vaccine-induced immune responses in less than 95% of patients. Pseudoprogression appears to have had no connection to changes in top peripheral T cell clonotypes.

Germline V gene data show CDR1 as SGHTA and CDR2 as FQGNSA. The V and J ends lost 4 bases and 3 bases respectively, with 7 bases between them. The CDR3 covers 12 residues. This chain uses TRBV7-2 with TRBJ2-7, with D unclear. The clonotype was recovered from a man aged 35 to 55 with glioma. Source: PBMCs, taken from a glioma patient whose treatment included an IDH1 peptide vaccine. The DNA of the CDR3 is TGTGCCAGCAGCTCTACGTTCTACGAGCAGTACTTC. Its protein is CASSSTFYEQYF.